The rows below give T cell receptor beta chains drawn from one sample of a study of radiotherapy plus CTLA-4 blockade in lung cancer. Profiling relied on immunoSEQ multiplex PCR, and the TCRdb table lists in-frame clones only, not all of them. This repertoire shows under 65,000 clones, roughly four fifths found once; its top ten account for under 7%. Sequencing was performed on peripheral blood, taken from a patient treated with radiotherapy plus ipilimumab. These receptors were collected from a human donor with non-small cell lung cancer whose response to radiotherapy plus ipilimumab could not be evaluated. CDR3s include the opening cysteine and the closing phenylalanine or tryptophan. Fields, in order: J gene, V gene, CDR3 protein.

j_gene: TRBJ2-5
v_gene: TRBV27
CDR3aa: CASSYSTQETQYF

j_gene: TRBJ1-2
v_gene: TRBV7-9
CDR3aa: CASSPSPGQGIGGYTF

j_gene: TRBJ2-5
v_gene: TRBV28
CDR3aa: CASRTLAGEVETQYF

j_gene: TRBJ1-4
v_gene: TRBV5-8
CDR3aa: CASSIDRDGEKLFF

j_gene: TRBJ2-5
v_gene: TRBV7-2
CDR3aa: CASSRRAGEVGETQYF

j_gene: TRBJ2-3
v_gene: TRBV7-2
CDR3aa: CASSARGDYTDTQYF

j_gene: TRBJ1-2
v_gene: TRBV5-6
CDR3aa: CASSLMGADYGYTF

j_gene: TRBJ2-1
v_gene: TRBV6-5
CDR3aa: CASSAPGLAVEQFF

j_gene: TRBJ2-6
v_gene: TRBV27
CDR3aa: CASSGDRGLLGGANVLTF

j_gene: TRBJ2-3
v_gene: TRBV7-2
CDR3aa: CASSLARGTDTQYF

j_gene: TRBJ1-1
v_gene: TRBV19
CDR3aa: CASTPNPLSLDRLMMNTEAFF

j_gene: TRBJ1-4
v_gene: TRBV7-9
CDR3aa: CASSRGQRVTNEKLFF

j_gene: TRBJ2-2
v_gene: TRBV7-7
CDR3aa: CASRPGYTGELFF

j_gene: TRBJ2-7
v_gene: TRBV10-3
CDR3aa: CAIRAPSGKPYEQYF

j_gene: TRBJ2-4
v_gene: TRBV7-2
CDR3aa: CASSLGVSWGQEKNIQYF

j_gene: TRBJ1-2
v_gene: TRBV7-9
CDR3aa: CASSFSGDRGLGYTF

j_gene: TRBJ2-5
v_gene: TRBV5-6
CDR3aa: CASSPGLAEETQYF

j_gene: TRBJ2-1
v_gene: TRBV12-5
CDR3aa: CASGSWAGGISEQFF

j_gene: TRBJ2-1
v_gene: TRBV10-3
CDR3aa: CAISATIGLAGNNEQFF

j_gene: TRBJ2-5
v_gene: TRBV7-2
CDR3aa: CASSLAGHQETQYF

j_gene: TRBJ2-3
v_gene: TRBV6-5
CDR3aa: CASSYSKAGPTDTQYF

j_gene: TRBJ2-5
v_gene: TRBV7-7
CDR3aa: CASSGLAGEETQYF

j_gene: TRBJ2-5
v_gene: TRBV7-7
CDR3aa: CASSNPAGPGQETQYF